Shown below are 21 T cell receptor beta chains from a single sample sequenced in a study of patients and donors after allogeneic stem cell transplantation. MiXCR, run by TCRdb on the RT-PCR reads, gives a single entry per CDR3 protein. The data contain a few hundred thousand distinct CDR3 sequences, 35% to 45% of them singletons. Sequenced sample: blood, either unsorted or a sorted T cell fraction (not recorded which). Receptors originate from a human donor who was either an allogeneic HSCT recipient or a stem cell or donor lymphocyte infusion donor (not recorded which). It is not recorded whose cells these are; they may come from a transplant donor.

The table lists this clonotype with a count of one. This chain links TRBV12-3 or TRBV12-4 with TRBJ2-6, with 7 positions matching TRBD1. V lost 6 bases and J lost 0; bases outside the gene matches: 5. The CDR3 is 16 residues long. The chain's CDR3 is CASSGDRPSGANVLTF. CDR3 DNA sequence: TGTGCCAGCAGCGGGGACAGACCCTCTGGGGCCAACGTCCTGACTTTC.

V usage is TRBV10-3 and J usage is TRBJ1-2, with D hard to call. V was cut by 5 bases and J by 2 bases, with 21 bases left in between. Germline CDR1 reads ENHRY; CDR2 reads SYGVKD. The CDR3 runs 17 residues. CDR3 DNA sequence: TGTGCCATCAGTTCCCCTAATCGGGCATTTGGAAACTATGGCTACACCTTC. Encoded protein: CAISSPNRAFGNYGYTF.

The chain recombines TRBV7-9 with TRBJ1-2; D possibly corresponds to TRBD1 (5 bases). This CDR3 is built from 16 residues. With 3 bases removed from V and 7 bases from J, the gap between germline ends came to 21 bases. Germline CDR1 reads SEHNR; CDR2 reads FQNEAQ (reference sequence). In DNA, the CDR3 is TGTGCCAGCAGCTTTTGGGCCAGGGACCTGAATCGTGGCTACACCTTC. This sequence encodes CASSFWARDLNRGYTF.

This clonotype has more than one count but fewer than ten. The chain joins TRBV13 to TRBJ1-1, with no clear D. Germline loops: CDR1 PRHDT, CDR2 FYEKMQ (reference sequence). There are 13 residues in the CDR3. The V and J ends lost 0 bases and 6 bases respectively, with 8 bases between them. The CDR3 DNA is TGTGCCAGCAGCTTAGGACTGAAGGCTGAAGCTTTCTTT. Its translation: CASSLGLKAEAFF.

The chain uses TRBV15 and TRBJ1-2, with D uncertain. Trimming left V 0 bases short and J 4 bases short, with 9 bases between. The germline V gene has CDR1 LNHNV and CDR2 YYDKDF (reference sequence). This CDR3 spans 14 amino acids. The CDR3 DNA sequence: TGTGCCACCAGCAGAGATCTAGGAAGCTATGGCTACACCTTC. Encoded protein: CATSRDLGSYGYTF.

V is TRBV3-1 and J is TRBJ1-1, with 7 positions matching TRBD1. CDR1 and CDR2 from the germline V gene are LGHDT and YNNKEL (reference sequence). This CDR3 contains 16 residues. The ends lost 3 bases at V and 5 bases at J; junction bases unmatched: 12. The CDR3 loop is CASSHASQARGTEAFF. CDR3 in DNA: TGTGCCAGCAGCCACGCCTCCCAGGCCAGGGGGACTGAAGCTTTCTTT.

This clonotype occurred a few times. The CDR3 bases are TGCAGTGCCCCCCGGGACAGGGTGTACGCCACTGAAGCTTTCTTT. This encodes CSAPRDRVYATEAFF. The chain joins TRBV20-1 to TRBJ1-1, with 9 bases matching TRBD1. CDR3 size: 15 residues. After removal of 6 bases from V and 4 bases from J, the junction contained 12 bases not matched to a gene. CDR1 and CDR2 from the germline V gene are DFQATT and SNEGSKA (reference sequence).

This sequence joins TRBV6-5 and TRBJ2-1; 9 positions agree with TRBD1. The V gene's germline CDR1 is MNHEY and CDR2 SVGAGI. V lost 0 bases to trimming and J lost 7 bases; unmatched junction nucleotides: 7. This CDR3 contains 16 residues. In DNA, the CDR3 is TGTGCCAGCAGTTACTCGAAGTGGGACAGGGATAATGAGCAGTTCTTC. This encodes CASSYSKWDRDNEQFF.

The chain employs TRBV12-3 or TRBV12-4 and TRBJ2-3, with 11 bases matching TRBD2. The CDR3 is 13 amino acids. Trimming removed 6 bases from V and 4 bases from J; junction bases left unmatched: 0. The CDR3 is CASRGLAADTQYF. DNA of the CDR3: TGTGCCAGCAGGGGACTAGCGGCAGATACGCAGTATTTT.

This chain connects TRBV3-1 to TRBJ2-5; D possibly matches TRBD1 or TRBD2 (6 bases each). The length of the CDR3 is 12 residues. V was cut by 3 bases and J by 7 bases, with 9 bases left in between. From germline, CDR1 is LGHDT and CDR2 YNNKEL (reference sequence). The CDR3 loop reads CASSHPGATQYF. CDR3 DNA: TGTGCCAGCAGCCATCCGGGGGCGACCCAGTACTTC.

This clonotype was observed a handful of times. The genes are TRBV29-1 and TRBJ2-1; D gene unclear. The V and J ends lost 4 bases and 2 bases respectively, with 9 bases between them. The CDR3 is 13 residues long. Germline assignment: CDR1 SQVTM and CDR2 ANQGSEA. The CDR3, as DNA: TGCAGCGTTGTAATAGGGACCTACAATGAGCAGTTCTTC. Its protein product is CSVVIGTYNEQFF.

CDR3 DNA: TGTGCCAGCAGTGCCCGACCGGGAAGGGCCGACGAGCAGTACTTC. It encodes CASSARPGRADEQYF. V gene TRBV27 combines with J gene TRBJ2-7; tentatively, D is TRBD2 (5 bases). Looked up from germline, CDR1 is MNHEY and CDR2 is SMNVEV (reference sequence). The ends were cut back, 5 bases at V and 5 bases at J, with 19 bases in the middle. The CDR3 covers 15 residues.

The chain carries TRBV5-1 and TRBJ1-2, with unresolved D. This CDR3 has 14 amino acids. Germline CDR1 SGHRS, CDR2 YFSETQ. The V end lost 4 bases, the J end lost 3 bases, and 13 bases lay between the germline ends. CDR3: CASSQGPEDYGYTF. Written as DNA, the CDR3 is TGCGCCAGCAGCCAAGGTCCGGAGGACTATGGCTACACCTTC.

The V call is TRBV4-1, the J call TRBJ1-1; 10 bases fit TRBD1. CDR3 length: 17 amino acids. Trimming removed 3 bases from V and 0 bases from J; junction bases left unmatched: 7. Germline lookup yields CDR1 MGHRA and CDR2 YSYEKL. DNA of the CDR3: TGCGCCAGCAGCCAGGGACAGGGGCGAGCTCTGAACACTGAAGCTTTCTTT. This codes for CASSQGQGRALNTEAFF.

V usage is TRBV15 and J usage is TRBJ1-5; no clear D gene. The CDR3 runs to 13 residues. Trimming removed 3 bases at V and 6 bases at J, with 9 bases between. In germline, CDR1 is LNHNV, CDR2 YYDKDF (reference sequence). This CDR3 reads CATSSIVSQPQHF. The CDR3 DNA reads TGTGCCACCAGCAGTATCGTTAGTCAGCCCCAGCATTTT.

This clonotype was counted a single time. The chain joins TRBV10-3 to TRBJ2-7; tentatively, D is TRBD1 (6 bases). The CDR3 covers 13 residues. Germline-derived CDR1 and CDR2 are ENHRY and SYGVKD. Trimming removed 8 bases from V and 2 bases from J, with 13 bases in between. The CDR3 DNA reads as TGTGCCATCTGGACAGACGAAACCTACGAGCAGTACTTC. Translation: CAIWTDETYEQYF.

The rearrangement uses TRBV12-3 or TRBV12-4 and TRBJ1-2; a possible D gene is TRBD1 (5 bases). The CDR3 sequence is 12 residues long. V lost 0 bases and J 14 bases, leaving 13 bases between the germline ends. CDR3 in amino acids: CASSLARDSITF. In DNA form, the CDR3 reads TGTGCCAGCAGTTTAGCGAGAGACAGCATAACCTTC.

In this sample, this clonotype turned up many times. This chain joins TRBV6-6 and TRBJ1-1, with D perhaps TRBD1 (5 bases). V was clipped by 0 bases and J by 0 bases, with 17 bases between them. The CDR3 has 18 residues. From germline, CDR1 is MNHNY and CDR2 SVGAGI (reference sequence). The CDR3 sequence is CASSYSQAGQVMNTEAFF. CDR3 coding DNA: TGTGCCAGCAGTTACTCGCAGGCAGGGCAGGTCATGAACACTGAAGCTTTCTTT.

The V gene is TRBV6-5, the J gene TRBJ1-2; 7 bases align to TRBD1. Germline V lookup: CDR1 MNHEY, CDR2 SVGAGI. The CDR3 runs 16 residues. V dropped 4 bases and J dropped 7; count of bases not matched to a gene: 15. The chain's CDR3 is CASSLLMTGTLSGYTF. The CDR3 DNA reads TGTGCCAGCAGTTTACTCATGACAGGGACCTTGTCTGGCTACACCTTC.

This chain links TRBV5-1 with TRBJ2-3; D unclear. This CDR3 has 14 amino acids. V was clipped by 4 bases and J by 0 bases, with 9 bases between them. Per germline, CDR1 SGHRS and CDR2 YFSETQ. CDR3 protein: CASSPDTSTDTQYF. The CDR3 region has the DNA TGCGCCAGCAGCCCAGACACCAGCACAGATACGCAGTATTTT. The variable domain in full, with the rest retrieved from reference TRBV5-1 and TRBJ2-3, is KAGVTQTPRYLIKTRGQQVTLSCSPISGHRSVSWYQQTPGQGLQFLFEYFSETQRNKGNFPGRFSGRQFSNSRSEMNVSTLELGDSALYLCASSPDTSTDTQYFGPGTRLTVL.

The chain combines TRBV20-1 with TRBJ2-1, with TRBD2 identical over 13 bases. Unmatched junction bases numbered 3, after V lost 6 bases and J lost 4 bases. The CDR3 is 14 amino acids. Per the germline V gene, CDR1 is DFQATT and CDR2 is SNEGSKA (reference sequence). The CDR3 protein is CSAGLAGVYNEQFF. For the CDR3, the DNA is TGCAGTGCAGGACTAGCGGGGGTTTACAATGAGCAGTTCTTC.